The clone carrying this T cell receptor beta chain has more than one count but fewer than ten. What it binds is not known. The source of the sample is a study of beta chain features in type 1 diabetes. The study's findings and limits: There were fewer insertions and more deletions at the VDJ junctions of type 1 diabetes patients. Any HLA-type effect on TCRB rearrangement remained unresolved here.

The authors reverse transcribed all of the isolated RNA, so sequencing captured expressed TCRB transcripts. Here immunoSEQ multiplex PCR was the method, and the copy in TCRdb shows in-frame clones only, minus some. Altogether 130,000 to 150,000 clones are present, 40% to 55% being singletons, with the ten largest covering around 0.43%. CDR3 size: 13 residues. The ends were cut back, 5 bases at V and 4 bases at J, with 11 bases in the middle. CDR1 is MDHEN, CDR2 SYDVKM, per germline. The clonotype was recovered from a man aged 18 to 30 in good health. The rearrangement links TRBV28 to TRBJ1-1; D is ambiguous. The material sequenced was Tregs from blood. The CDR3 nucleotides read TGTGCCAGCAGTCGGCCGGGATCCACTGAAGCTTTCTTT. Its translation: CASSRPGSTEAFF.